These T cell receptor beta chains were read from a single sample in a study of blood T cells in healthy people across ages. MiXCR, applied by TCRdb to the 5' RACE reads, yields one record per CDR3 protein. In the table there are roughly 1,500,000 distinct CDR3 sequences, 42% of which are singletons. The specimen was blood. The receptors derive from a woman between 18 and 29 years old in good health. The CDR3 runs from the conserved cysteine through the conserved F or W. D genes are given only for firm matches. Size is omitted from some rows. Given values are once, few, many or a class for expanded clones.

d_gene: TRBD2
j_gene: TRBJ2-7
abundance: once
v_gene: TRBV20-1
CDR3nt: TGCAGTGCTGAAAGAGCGGGAGCTAGCGAGCAGTACTTC
CDR3aa: CSAERAGASEQYF

d_gene: .
j_gene: TRBJ1-1
abundance: .
v_gene: TRBV6-2/TRBV6-3
CDR3nt: TGTGCCAGCAGGTACTCAGACACTGAAGCTTTCTTT
CDR3aa: CASRYSDTEAFF

d_gene: .
j_gene: TRBJ2-7
abundance: .
v_gene: TRBV29-1
CDR3nt: TGCAGCGTTGGACAAAGGGCAGGGAGCTCCTACGAGCAGTACTTC
CDR3aa: CSVGQRAGSSYEQYF

d_gene: TRBD2
j_gene: TRBJ2-3
abundance: .
v_gene: TRBV9
CDR3nt: TGTGCCAGCAGCGCGCGGACTAGCGGGTGGTTCACAGGTACGCAGTATTTT
CDR3aa: CASSARTSGWFTGTQYF

d_gene: .
j_gene: TRBJ2-7
abundance: .
v_gene: TRBV18
CDR3nt: TGTGCCAGCTCACCTCAAGGCGCGGGATCCTACGAGCAGTACTTC
CDR3aa: CASSPQGAGSYEQYF

d_gene: TRBD2
j_gene: TRBJ2-7
abundance: .
v_gene: TRBV2
CDR3nt: TGTGCCAGCAGTGAATCTGGGACTAGCGGGCCCTACGAGCAGTACTTC
CDR3aa: CASSESGTSGPYEQYF

d_gene: .
j_gene: TRBJ2-5
abundance: .
v_gene: TRBV20-1
CDR3nt: TGCAGTGTTAGTCCCGAGGAGACCCAGTACTTC
CDR3aa: CSVSPEETQYF

d_gene: TRBD1
j_gene: TRBJ1-2
abundance: few
v_gene: TRBV7-8
CDR3nt: TGTGCCAGCAGCCCTAGACGGCAGGGGGCGGGTGGCTACACCTTC
CDR3aa: CASSPRRQGAGGYTF

d_gene: TRBD1
j_gene: TRBJ1-1
abundance: .
v_gene: TRBV7-6
CDR3nt: TGTGCCAGCAGCTCAAGGGGACAGGTCAACACTGAAGCTTTCTTT
CDR3aa: CASSSRGQVNTEAFF

d_gene: .
j_gene: TRBJ2-1
abundance: .
v_gene: TRBV2
CDR3nt: TGTGCCAGCAGTGCTCGGGACAACGGGCTCAATGAGCAGTTCTTC
CDR3aa: CASSARDNGLNEQFF

d_gene: .
j_gene: TRBJ1-2
abundance: few
v_gene: TRBV20-1
CDR3nt: TGCAGTGCTGACGAAGAGGGGTGGGGGACGGGCTACACCTTC
CDR3aa: CSADEEGWGTGYTF

d_gene: .
j_gene: TRBJ2-3
abundance: few
v_gene: TRBV20-1
CDR3nt: TGCAGTGCTTTGGGGACAGATACGCAGTATTTT
CDR3aa: CSALGTDTQYF

d_gene: .
j_gene: TRBJ2-1
abundance: few
v_gene: TRBV4-1
CDR3nt: TGCGCCAGCAGCAGCCAGTGGGGGCTAGGCAATGAGCAGTTCTTC
CDR3aa: CASSSQWGLGNEQFF

d_gene: .
j_gene: TRBJ2-3
abundance: .
v_gene: TRBV10-3
CDR3nt: TGTGCCATCAAGGCCGGTGAGGGGTTCGATACGCAGTATTTT
CDR3aa: CAIKAGEGFDTQYF

d_gene: TRBD2
j_gene: TRBJ2-1
abundance: .
v_gene: TRBV10-3
CDR3nt: TGTGCCATCAGTGAGGTAACTAGCGGGATTACCTACAATGAGCAGTTCTTC
CDR3aa: CAISEVTSGITYNEQFF

d_gene: .
j_gene: TRBJ2-5
abundance: .
v_gene: TRBV5-1
CDR3nt: TGCGCCAGCAGCTTGGTGGCGGGGAATCAAGAGACCCAGTACTTC
CDR3aa: CASSLVAGNQETQYF

d_gene: TRBD1
j_gene: TRBJ2-2
abundance: .
v_gene: TRBV5-1
CDR3nt: TGCGCCTCGGGACAGGGTGCCACCGGGGAGCTGTTTTTT
CDR3aa: CASGQGATGELFF

d_gene: .
j_gene: TRBJ1-4
abundance: few
v_gene: TRBV3-1
CDR3nt: TGTGCCAGCAGCCTAAAGTTTGGATATAATGAAAAACTGTTTTTT
CDR3aa: CASSLKFGYNEKLFF

d_gene: TRBD1
j_gene: TRBJ2-1
abundance: .
v_gene: TRBV5-1
CDR3nt: TGCGCCAGCAGCTGGAGACAGGGACCGGAGCAGTTCTTC
CDR3aa: CASSWRQGPEQFF

d_gene: TRBD1
j_gene: TRBJ1-2
abundance: .
v_gene: TRBV4-2
CDR3nt: TGTGCCAGCAGCCAAGAAAGGACAGGGTGGAACTATGGCTACACCTTC
CDR3aa: CASSQERTGWNYGYTF

d_gene: .
j_gene: TRBJ2-7
abundance: few
v_gene: TRBV27
CDR3nt: TGTGCCAGCAGTTCTTCAGCCGGCATCTACGAGCAGTACTTC
CDR3aa: CASSSSAGIYEQYF

d_gene: .
j_gene: TRBJ1-5
abundance: few
v_gene: TRBV12-3/TRBV12-4
CDR3nt: TGTGCCAGCAGTTTGATGGCGGGGCAGCCCCAGCATTTT
CDR3aa: CASSLMAGQPQHF

d_gene: TRBD2
j_gene: TRBJ2-5
abundance: many
v_gene: TRBV24-1
CDR3nt: TGTGCCACCGAACGACGCCTGGGACTAGCGGAACAAGAGACCCAGTACTTC
CDR3aa: CATERRLGLAEQETQYF

d_gene: .
j_gene: TRBJ1-2
abundance: few
v_gene: TRBV7-9
CDR3nt: TGTGCCAGCAGCTTAACGGGGGATGGGGGCTACACCTTC
CDR3aa: CASSLTGDGGYTF

d_gene: .
j_gene: TRBJ2-2
abundance: .
v_gene: TRBV5-1
CDR3nt: TGCGCCAGCAGCCCAGGGACCACCGGGGAGCTGTTTTTT
CDR3aa: CASSPGTTGELFF

d_gene: TRBD2
j_gene: TRBJ2-7
abundance: .
v_gene: TRBV12-5
CDR3nt: TGTGCTAGTGGTTTGGTCGGCCTAGCGGGAGTCGGAGCGGGTGAGCAGTACTTC
CDR3aa: CASGLVGLAGVGAGEQYF

d_gene: .
j_gene: TRBJ2-7
abundance: .
v_gene: TRBV15
CDR3nt: TGTGCCACCAGCAGAGATCCCGCAACCTCTTACGAGCAGTACTTC
CDR3aa: CATSRDPATSYEQYF

d_gene: .
j_gene: TRBJ2-3
abundance: .
v_gene: TRBV3-1
CDR3nt: TGTGCCAGCAGCCAAGGTGGAGGGGGTGATACGCAGTATTTT
CDR3aa: CASSQGGGGDTQYF

d_gene: .
j_gene: TRBJ2-3
abundance: few
v_gene: TRBV6-5
CDR3nt: TGTGCCAGCAGTTACGGGGATCTCTTTGATACGCAGTATTTT
CDR3aa: CASSYGDLFDTQYF

d_gene: .
j_gene: TRBJ1-2
abundance: .
v_gene: TRBV11-2
CDR3nt: TGTGCCAGCAGATTTACAGGGAAAGGTCCTAGCGGCTACACCTTC
CDR3aa: CASRFTGKGPSGYTF

d_gene: .
j_gene: TRBJ2-7
abundance: .
v_gene: TRBV7-2
CDR3nt: TGTGCCAGCAGCCTTGGGCCCCTGGGCGAGCAGTACTTC
CDR3aa: CASSLGPLGEQYF

d_gene: .
j_gene: TRBJ2-7
abundance: few
v_gene: TRBV29-1
CDR3nt: TGCAGCGTTCGGGAGAGCTCCTACGAGCAGTACTTC
CDR3aa: CSVRESSYEQYF

d_gene: TRBD2
j_gene: TRBJ2-7
abundance: few
v_gene: TRBV10-3
CDR3nt: TGTGCCATCAGTGAAGCGGGAAACTACGAGCAGTACTTC
CDR3aa: CAISEAGNYEQYF

d_gene: .
j_gene: TRBJ2-7
abundance: many
v_gene: TRBV5-1
CDR3nt: TGCGCCAGCAGCTTGGTTCAGCCCCCCACCTACGAGCAGTACTTC
CDR3aa: CASSLVQPPTYEQYF

d_gene: TRBD2
j_gene: TRBJ2-4
abundance: .
v_gene: TRBV9
CDR3nt: TGTGCCAGGAATATTTATCCCGGGACTAGGAGAACCAAAAACATTCAGTACTTC
CDR3aa: CARNIYPGTRRTKNIQYF

d_gene: TRBD1
j_gene: TRBJ1-2
abundance: few
v_gene: TRBV7-9
CDR3nt: TGTGCCAGCAGCTTAGTGGGAGGGGGCGATGGCTACACCTTC
CDR3aa: CASSLVGGGDGYTF

d_gene: .
j_gene: TRBJ2-6
abundance: few
v_gene: TRBV27
CDR3nt: TGTGCCAGCAGAGATGACCGCATCTCTGGGGCCAACGTCCTGACTTTC
CDR3aa: CASRDDRISGANVLTF

d_gene: .
j_gene: TRBJ2-3
abundance: few
v_gene: TRBV20-1
CDR3nt: TGCAGTGCCGCTCCCCCGCGGGATACGCAGTATTTT
CDR3aa: CSAAPPRDTQYF

d_gene: .
j_gene: TRBJ1-4
abundance: .
v_gene: TRBV29-1
CDR3nt: TGCAGCGTTGATTCGGGTGAAAAACTGTTTTTT
CDR3aa: CSVDSGEKLFF

d_gene: TRBD2
j_gene: TRBJ2-3
abundance: .
v_gene: TRBV4-2
CDR3nt: TGTGCCAGCAGCCCCCAGCGGGAGTCGACAGATACGCAGTATTTT
CDR3aa: CASSPQRESTDTQYF

d_gene: .
j_gene: TRBJ2-5
abundance: .
v_gene: TRBV6-2/TRBV6-3
CDR3nt: TGTGCCAGCAGTTACTCACAGAAATTCCAAGAGACCCAGTACTTC
CDR3aa: CASSYSQKFQETQYF

d_gene: .
j_gene: TRBJ1-6
abundance: .
v_gene: TRBV20-1
CDR3nt: TGCAGTGCTAGGGCGGGAGACGGGTATAATTCACCCCTCCACTTT
CDR3aa: CSARAGDGYNSPLHF

d_gene: TRBD2
j_gene: TRBJ2-2
abundance: few
v_gene: TRBV6-1
CDR3nt: TGTGCCTCTAGCGGGACCCGCCGGACCGGGGAGCTGTTTTTT
CDR3aa: CASSGTRRTGELFF

d_gene: TRBD1
j_gene: TRBJ1-2
abundance: .
v_gene: TRBV29-1
CDR3nt: TGCAGCGTCACAGGGGCTAACTATGGCTACACCTTC
CDR3aa: CSVTGANYGYTF

d_gene: TRBD2
j_gene: TRBJ2-3
abundance: .
v_gene: TRBV13
CDR3nt: TGTGCCAGCAGCTTAGGTTGGCTAGCGGGGACCTCCGGTAGCACAGATACGCAGTATTTT
CDR3aa: CASSLGWLAGTSGSTDTQYF

d_gene: .
j_gene: TRBJ2-3
abundance: .
v_gene: TRBV20-1
CDR3nt: TGCAGTGCTAGGAGCGGAGCGACTAGCACAGATACGCAGTATTTT
CDR3aa: CSARSGATSTDTQYF

d_gene: .
j_gene: TRBJ2-7
abundance: few
v_gene: TRBV20-1
CDR3nt: TGCAGTGCTGGCCGCCCTCTAGCGCACTCCTACGAGCAGTACTTC
CDR3aa: CSAGRPLAHSYEQYF

d_gene: .
j_gene: TRBJ2-1
abundance: few
v_gene: TRBV14
CDR3nt: TGTGCCAGCAGCCTCGGGAGTCCCAGCTACAATGAGCAGTTCTTC
CDR3aa: CASSLGSPSYNEQFF

d_gene: .
j_gene: TRBJ1-2
abundance: .
v_gene: TRBV5-6
CDR3nt: TGTGCCAGCACCAATCCAGCCTCTGGCTATGGCTACACCTTC
CDR3aa: CASTNPASGYGYTF

d_gene: .
j_gene: TRBJ2-7
abundance: .
v_gene: TRBV27
CDR3nt: TGTGCCAGCAGTTTAGGGCGGATATCCTACGAGCAGTACTTC
CDR3aa: CASSLGRISYEQYF

d_gene: .
j_gene: TRBJ2-7
abundance: .
v_gene: TRBV5-6
CDR3nt: TGTGCCAGTCTGGTGGGGAATGAGCAGTACTTC
CDR3aa: CASLVGNEQYF

d_gene: .
j_gene: TRBJ2-5
abundance: many
v_gene: TRBV4-2
CDR3nt: TGTGCCAGCAGCCAAGGTGTTGGAGAGACCCAGTACTTC
CDR3aa: CASSQGVGETQYF

d_gene: TRBD2
j_gene: TRBJ2-1
abundance: .
v_gene: TRBV7-9
CDR3nt: TGTGCCAGCAGCTTAGTTTCTAGCGGGAATTTAGATGAGCAGTTCTTC
CDR3aa: CASSLVSSGNLDEQFF

d_gene: TRBD1
j_gene: TRBJ2-1
abundance: many
v_gene: TRBV5-1
CDR3nt: TGCGCCAGCAGCCCTACAGGGGGCTACAATGAGCAGTTCTTC
CDR3aa: CASSPTGGYNEQFF